This T cell receptor (beta chain) was captured in a study of blood T cell repertoires in COVID-19. About the research overall: Nucleic acid was either cDNA or gDNA, and it came from T cells, B-cell-depleted T cells, or PBMCs.

This CDR3 is built from 19 residues. The germline V gene encodes CDR1 SGHKS and CDR2 YYEKEE (reference sequence). J was trimmed by 0 bases and V by 0 bases; bases with no gene match: 10. Authors' methods: Amplification of reference gene primers was used by the study to estimate nucleated cell counts. Repertoires were generated with immunoSEQ multiplex PCR, while TCRdb's copy carries only in-frame clones and drops some. V and J calls and clone size come straight from that table; D and trimming were deduced from the DNA. The sample has 250,000 to 300,000 clones; more than 70% are singletons. The sequenced sample consisted of peripheral blood. The rearrangement uses TRBV5-5 and TRBJ1-4; 8 bases are shared with TRBD1. This clonotype was sampled from an elderly man with acute or convalescent COVID-19. In DNA, the CDR3 is TGTGCCAGCAGCTTGGATGTGACAGGGGCCCGTGCAACTAATGAAAAACTGTTTTTT. It translates to CASSLDVTGARATNEKLFF.